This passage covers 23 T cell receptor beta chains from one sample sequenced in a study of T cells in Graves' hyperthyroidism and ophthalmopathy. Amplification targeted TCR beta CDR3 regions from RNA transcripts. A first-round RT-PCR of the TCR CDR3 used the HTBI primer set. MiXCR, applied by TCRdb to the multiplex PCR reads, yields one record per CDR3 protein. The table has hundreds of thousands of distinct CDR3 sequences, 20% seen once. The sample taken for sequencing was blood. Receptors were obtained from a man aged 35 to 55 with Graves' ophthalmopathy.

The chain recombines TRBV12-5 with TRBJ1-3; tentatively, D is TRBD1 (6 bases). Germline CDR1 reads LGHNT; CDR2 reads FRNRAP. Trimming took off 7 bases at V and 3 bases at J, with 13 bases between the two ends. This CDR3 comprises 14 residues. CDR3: CASAPGGGGNTIYF. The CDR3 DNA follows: TGTGCTAGTGCTCCGGGAGGGGGTGGAAACACCATATATTTT.

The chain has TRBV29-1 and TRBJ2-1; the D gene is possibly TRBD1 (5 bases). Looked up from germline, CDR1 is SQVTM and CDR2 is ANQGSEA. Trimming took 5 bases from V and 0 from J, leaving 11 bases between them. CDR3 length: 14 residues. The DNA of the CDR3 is TGCAGCGTTTCCAGGGCCGGCTCCTACAATGAGCAGTTCTTC. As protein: CSVSRAGSYNEQFF.

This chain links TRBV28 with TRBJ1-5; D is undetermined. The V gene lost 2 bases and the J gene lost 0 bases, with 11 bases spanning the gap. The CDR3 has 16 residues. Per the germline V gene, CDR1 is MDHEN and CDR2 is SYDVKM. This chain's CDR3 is CASSLAGSTSNQPQHF. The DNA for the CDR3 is TGTGCCAGCAGTTTAGCGGGCAGTACTAGCAATCAGCCCCAGCATTTT.

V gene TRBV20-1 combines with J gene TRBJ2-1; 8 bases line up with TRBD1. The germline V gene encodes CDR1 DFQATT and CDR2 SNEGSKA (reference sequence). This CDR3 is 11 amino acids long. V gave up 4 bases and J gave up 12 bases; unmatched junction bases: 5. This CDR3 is CSATGQGGQFF. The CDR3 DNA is TGCAGTGCTACCGGACAGGGAGGGCAGTTCTTC.

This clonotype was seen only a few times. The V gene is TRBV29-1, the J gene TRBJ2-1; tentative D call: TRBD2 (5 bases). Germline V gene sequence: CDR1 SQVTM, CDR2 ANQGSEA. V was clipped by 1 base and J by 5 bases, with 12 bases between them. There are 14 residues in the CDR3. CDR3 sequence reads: CSVEGGRPNNEQFF. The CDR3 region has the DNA TGCAGCGTTGAAGGAGGGCGGCCAAACAATGAGCAGTTCTTC.

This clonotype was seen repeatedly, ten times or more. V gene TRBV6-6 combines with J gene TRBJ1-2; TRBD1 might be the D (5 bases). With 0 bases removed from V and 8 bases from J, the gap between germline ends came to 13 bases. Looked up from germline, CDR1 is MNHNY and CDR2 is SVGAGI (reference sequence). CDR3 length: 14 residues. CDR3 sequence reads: CASSYSGTLEGYTF. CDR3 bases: TGTGCCAGCAGTTACTCCGGGACCCTAGAGGGCTACACCTTC.

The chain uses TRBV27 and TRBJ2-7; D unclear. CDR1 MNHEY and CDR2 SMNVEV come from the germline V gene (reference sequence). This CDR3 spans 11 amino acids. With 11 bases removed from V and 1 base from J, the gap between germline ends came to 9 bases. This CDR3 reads CASHRSYEQYF. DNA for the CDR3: TGTGCCTCGCACCGGTCCTACGAGCAGTACTTC.

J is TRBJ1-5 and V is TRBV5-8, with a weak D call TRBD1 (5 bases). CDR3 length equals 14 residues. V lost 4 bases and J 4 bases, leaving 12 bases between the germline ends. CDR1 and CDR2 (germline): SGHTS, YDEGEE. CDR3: CASSPRGKNQPQHF. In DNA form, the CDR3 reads TGTGCCAGCAGCCCAAGGGGAAAGAATCAGCCCCAGCATTTT.

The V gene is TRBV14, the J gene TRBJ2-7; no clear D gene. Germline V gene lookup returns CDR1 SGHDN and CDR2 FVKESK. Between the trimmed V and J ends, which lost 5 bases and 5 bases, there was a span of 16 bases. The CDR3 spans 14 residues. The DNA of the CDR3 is TGTGCCAGCAGCTTCGATGGGATTAGGGACGAGCAGTACTTC. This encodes CASSFDGIRDEQYF.

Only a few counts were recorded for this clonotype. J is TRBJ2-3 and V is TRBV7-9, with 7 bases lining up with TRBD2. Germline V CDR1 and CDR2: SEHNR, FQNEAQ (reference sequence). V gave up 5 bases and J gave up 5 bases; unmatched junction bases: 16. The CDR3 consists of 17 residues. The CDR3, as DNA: TGTGCCAGCAGCCCCCCCCGGCTAGCGGAGGCTAGAGATACGCAGTATTTT. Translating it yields CASSPPRLAEARDTQYF.

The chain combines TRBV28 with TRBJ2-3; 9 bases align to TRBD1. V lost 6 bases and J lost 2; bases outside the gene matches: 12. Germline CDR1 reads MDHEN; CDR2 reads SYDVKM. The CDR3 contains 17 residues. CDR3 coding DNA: TGTGCCAGCAGCTCGTCCGGGACAGGGCGTTTCACAGATACGCAGTATTTT. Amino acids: CASSSSGTGRFTDTQYF.

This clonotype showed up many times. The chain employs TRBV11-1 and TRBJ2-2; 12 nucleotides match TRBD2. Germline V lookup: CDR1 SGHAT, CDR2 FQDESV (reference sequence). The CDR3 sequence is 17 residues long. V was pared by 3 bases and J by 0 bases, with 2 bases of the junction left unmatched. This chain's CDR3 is CASSLTSGGPNTGELFF. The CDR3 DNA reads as TGTGCCAGCAGCTTGACTAGCGGGGGACCGAACACCGGGGAGCTGTTTTTT.

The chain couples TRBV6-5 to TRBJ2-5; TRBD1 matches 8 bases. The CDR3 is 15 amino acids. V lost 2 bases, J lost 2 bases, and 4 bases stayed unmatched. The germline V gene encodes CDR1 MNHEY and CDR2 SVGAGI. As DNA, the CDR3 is TGTGCCAGCAGTTACCCGGACAGGGTTCAAGAGACCCAGTACTTC. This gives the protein CASSYPDRVQETQYF.

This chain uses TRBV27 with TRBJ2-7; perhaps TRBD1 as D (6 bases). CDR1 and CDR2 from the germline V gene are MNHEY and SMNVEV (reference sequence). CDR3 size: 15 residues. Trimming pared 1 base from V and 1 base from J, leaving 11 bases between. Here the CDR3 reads CASSLFGQGSYEQYF. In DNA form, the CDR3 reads TGTGCCAGCAGTTTATTTGGCCAGGGGTCCTACGAGCAGTACTTC.

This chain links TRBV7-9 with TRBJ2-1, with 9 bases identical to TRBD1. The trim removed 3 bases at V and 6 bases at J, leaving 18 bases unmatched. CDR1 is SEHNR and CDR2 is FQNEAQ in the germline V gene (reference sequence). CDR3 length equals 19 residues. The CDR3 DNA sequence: TGTGCCAGCAGCTTCAGGGAGTACAAACAGGGGGCCTGGAGCAATGAGCAGTTCTTC. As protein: CASSFREYKQGAWSNEQFF.

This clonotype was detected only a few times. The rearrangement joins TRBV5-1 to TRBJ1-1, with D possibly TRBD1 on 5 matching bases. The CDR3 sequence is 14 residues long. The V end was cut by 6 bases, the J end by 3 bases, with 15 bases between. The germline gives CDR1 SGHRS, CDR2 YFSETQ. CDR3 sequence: CASTSLGGDTEAFF. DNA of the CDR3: TGCGCCAGCACCTCTCTGGGGGGAGACACTGAAGCTTTCTTT.

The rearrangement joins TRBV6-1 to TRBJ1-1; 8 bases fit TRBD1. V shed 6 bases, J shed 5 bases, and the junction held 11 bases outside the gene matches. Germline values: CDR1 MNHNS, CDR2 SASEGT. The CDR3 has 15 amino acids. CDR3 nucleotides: TGTGCCAGCAGCCCTCTCCTGACAGGGGAAACTGAAGCTTTCTTT. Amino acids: CASSPLLTGETEAFF.

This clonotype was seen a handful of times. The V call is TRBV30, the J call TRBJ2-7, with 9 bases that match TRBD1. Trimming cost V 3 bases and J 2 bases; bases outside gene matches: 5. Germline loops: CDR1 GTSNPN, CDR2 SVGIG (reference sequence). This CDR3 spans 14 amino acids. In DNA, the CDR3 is TGTGCCTGGAGGGACACAGGGGGCGCCTACGAGCAGTACTTC. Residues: CAWRDTGGAYEQYF.

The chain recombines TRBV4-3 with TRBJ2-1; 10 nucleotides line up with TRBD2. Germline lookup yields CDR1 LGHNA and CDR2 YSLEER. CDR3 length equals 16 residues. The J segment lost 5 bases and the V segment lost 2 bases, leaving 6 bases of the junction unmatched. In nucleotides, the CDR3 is TGCGCCAGCAGCCAAATTGGACTAGCGGAGGACAATGAGCAGTTCTTC. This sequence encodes CASSQIGLAEDNEQFF.

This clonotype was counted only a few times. CDR3 DNA sequence: TGTGCCTGGAGATTACAGGGGGCGGGTGGCTACACCTTC. Translated: CAWRLQGAGGYTF. The J gene is TRBJ1-2, the V gene TRBV30; 9 bases are shared with TRBD1. This CDR3 comprises 13 residues. The germline gives CDR1 GTSNPN, CDR2 SVGIG (reference sequence). Trimming cost V 3 bases and J 7 bases; bases outside gene matches: 6.

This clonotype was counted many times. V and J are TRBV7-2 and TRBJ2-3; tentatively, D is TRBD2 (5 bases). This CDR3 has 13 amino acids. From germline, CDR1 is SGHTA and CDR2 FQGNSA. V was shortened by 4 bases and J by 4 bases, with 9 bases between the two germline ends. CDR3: CASSYSGSDTQYF. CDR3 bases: TGTGCCAGCAGCTACAGCGGCTCAGATACGCAGTATTTT. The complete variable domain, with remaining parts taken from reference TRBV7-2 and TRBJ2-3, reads GAGVSQSPSNKVTEKGKDVELRCDPISGHTALYWYRQSLGQGLEFLIYFQGNSAPDKSGLPSDRFSAERTGGSVSTLTIQRTQQEDSAVYLCASSYSGSDTQYFGPGTRLTVL.

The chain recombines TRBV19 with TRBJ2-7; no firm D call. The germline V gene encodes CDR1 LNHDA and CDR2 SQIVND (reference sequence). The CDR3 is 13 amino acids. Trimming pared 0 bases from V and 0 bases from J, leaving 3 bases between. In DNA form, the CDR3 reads TGTGCCAGTAGTATAGAGGACTCCTACGAGCAGTACTTC. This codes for CASSIEDSYEQYF.

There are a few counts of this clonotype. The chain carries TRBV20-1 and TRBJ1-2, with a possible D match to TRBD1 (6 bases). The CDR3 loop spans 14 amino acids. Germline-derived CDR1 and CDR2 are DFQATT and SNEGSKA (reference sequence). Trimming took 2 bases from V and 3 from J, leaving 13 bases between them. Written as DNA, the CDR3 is TGCAGTGCTAGATTAACCGGGGGCTACTATGGCTACACCTTC. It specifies CSARLTGGYYGYTF.